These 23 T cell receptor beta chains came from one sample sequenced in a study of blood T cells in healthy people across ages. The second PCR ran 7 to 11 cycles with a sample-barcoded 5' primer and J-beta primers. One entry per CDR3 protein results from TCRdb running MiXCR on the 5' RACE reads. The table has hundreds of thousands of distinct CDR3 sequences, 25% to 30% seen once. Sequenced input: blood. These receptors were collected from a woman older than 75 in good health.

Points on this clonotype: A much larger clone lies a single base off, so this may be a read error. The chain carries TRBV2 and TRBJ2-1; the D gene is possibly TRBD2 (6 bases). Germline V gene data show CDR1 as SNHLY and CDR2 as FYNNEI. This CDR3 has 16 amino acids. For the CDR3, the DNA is TGTGCCAGCAGTGAGAGGCTAGCGAAAATCGGCAATGGGCAGTTCTTC. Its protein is CASSERLAKIGNGQFF.

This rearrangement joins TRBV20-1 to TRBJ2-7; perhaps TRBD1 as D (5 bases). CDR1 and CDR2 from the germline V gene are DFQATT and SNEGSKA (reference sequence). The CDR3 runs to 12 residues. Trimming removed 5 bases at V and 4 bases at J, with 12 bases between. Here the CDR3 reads CSAQRGSYEQYF. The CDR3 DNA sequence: TGCAGTGCTCAAAGGGGCAGTTACGAGCAGTACTTC.

The CDR3 DNA follows: TGCAGCGTTGACTCCGGAGGGGGTAGAGATACGCAGTATTTT. Amino acid sequence: CSVDSGGGRDTQYF. The chain couples TRBV29-1 to TRBJ2-3; possibly TRBD1 or TRBD2 for D (6 bases each). Germline values: CDR1 SQVTM, CDR2 ANQGSEA. V gave up 3 bases and J gave up 5 bases, with 15 bases separating them. CDR3 size: 14 residues.

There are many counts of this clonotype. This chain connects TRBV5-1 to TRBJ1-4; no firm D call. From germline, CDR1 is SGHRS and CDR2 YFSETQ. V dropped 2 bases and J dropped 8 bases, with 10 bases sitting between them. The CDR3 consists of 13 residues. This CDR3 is CASSLAHEEKLFF. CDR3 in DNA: TGCGCCAGCAGCTTAGCCCACGAGGAAAAACTGTTTTTT.

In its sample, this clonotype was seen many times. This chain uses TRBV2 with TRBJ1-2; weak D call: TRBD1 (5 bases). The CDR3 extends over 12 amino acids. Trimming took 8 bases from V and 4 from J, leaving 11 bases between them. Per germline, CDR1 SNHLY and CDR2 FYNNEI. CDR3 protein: CASDSGLYGYTF. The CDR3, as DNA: TGTGCCAGCGACTCGGGGCTCTATGGCTACACCTTC.

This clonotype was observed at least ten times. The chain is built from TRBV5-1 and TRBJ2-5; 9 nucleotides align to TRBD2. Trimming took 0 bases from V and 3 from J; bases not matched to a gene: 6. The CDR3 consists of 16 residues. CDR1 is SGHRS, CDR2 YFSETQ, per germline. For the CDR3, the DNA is TGCGCCAGCAGCTTGGCCATTAGCGGGGGTGAAGAGACCCAGTACTTC. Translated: CASSLAISGGEETQYF.

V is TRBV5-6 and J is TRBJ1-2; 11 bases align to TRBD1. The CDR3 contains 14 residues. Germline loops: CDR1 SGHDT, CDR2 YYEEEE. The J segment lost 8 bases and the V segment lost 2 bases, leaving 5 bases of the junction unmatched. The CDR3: CASSFGQGALGYTF. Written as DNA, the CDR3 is TGTGCCAGCAGCTTCGGACAGGGGGCTTTGGGCTACACCTTC.

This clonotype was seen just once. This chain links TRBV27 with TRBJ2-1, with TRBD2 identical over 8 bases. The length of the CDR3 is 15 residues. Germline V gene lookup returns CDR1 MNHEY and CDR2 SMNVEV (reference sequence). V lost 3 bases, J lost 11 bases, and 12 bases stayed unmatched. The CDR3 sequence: CASSLGYGGADKQFF. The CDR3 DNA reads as TGTGCCAGCAGTTTGGGGTACGGGGGGGCCGATAAGCAGTTCTTC.

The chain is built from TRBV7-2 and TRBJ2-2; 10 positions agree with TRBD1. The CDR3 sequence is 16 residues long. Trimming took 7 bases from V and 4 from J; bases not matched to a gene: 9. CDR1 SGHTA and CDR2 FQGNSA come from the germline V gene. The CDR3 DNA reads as TGTGCCAGCAACGTGACAGGGGGCGCGGTCACCGGGGAGCTGTTTTTT. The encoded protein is CASNVTGGAVTGELFF.

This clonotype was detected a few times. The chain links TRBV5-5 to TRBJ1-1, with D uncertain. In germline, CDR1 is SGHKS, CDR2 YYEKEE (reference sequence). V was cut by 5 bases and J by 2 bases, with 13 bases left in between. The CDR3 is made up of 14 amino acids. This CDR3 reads CASSLGPDNTEAFF. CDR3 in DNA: TGTGCCAGCAGTCTAGGGCCGGATAACACTGAAGCTTTCTTT.

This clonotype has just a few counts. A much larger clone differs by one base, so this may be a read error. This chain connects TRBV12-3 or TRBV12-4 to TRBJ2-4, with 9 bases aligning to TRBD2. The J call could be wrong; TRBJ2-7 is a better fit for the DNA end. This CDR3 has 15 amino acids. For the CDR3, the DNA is TGTGCCAGCACCGATCGGCGGGGGGGGAGCTACGAGCAGTACTTC. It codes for CASTDRRGGSYEQYF.

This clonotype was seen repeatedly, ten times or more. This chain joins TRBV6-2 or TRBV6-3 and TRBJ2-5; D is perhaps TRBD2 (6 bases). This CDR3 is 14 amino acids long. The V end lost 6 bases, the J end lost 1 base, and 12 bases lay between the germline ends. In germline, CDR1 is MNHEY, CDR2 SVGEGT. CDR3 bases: TGTGCCAGCAGGGAGGGGCGAATCCAAGAGACCCAGTACTTC. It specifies CASREGRIQETQYF.

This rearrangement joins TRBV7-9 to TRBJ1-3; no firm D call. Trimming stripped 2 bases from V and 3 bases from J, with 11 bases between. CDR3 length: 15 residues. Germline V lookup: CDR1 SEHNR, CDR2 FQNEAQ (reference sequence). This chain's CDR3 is CASSLLESGGNTIYF. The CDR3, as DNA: TGTGCCAGCAGCTTATTAGAGTCAGGTGGAAACACCATATATTTT.

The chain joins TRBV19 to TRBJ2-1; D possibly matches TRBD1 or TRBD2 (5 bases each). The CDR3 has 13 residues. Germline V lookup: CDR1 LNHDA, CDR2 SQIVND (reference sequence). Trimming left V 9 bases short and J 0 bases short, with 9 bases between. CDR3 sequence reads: CASGAISYNEQFF. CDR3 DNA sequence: TGTGCCAGCGGGGCCATCTCCTACAATGAGCAGTTCTTC.

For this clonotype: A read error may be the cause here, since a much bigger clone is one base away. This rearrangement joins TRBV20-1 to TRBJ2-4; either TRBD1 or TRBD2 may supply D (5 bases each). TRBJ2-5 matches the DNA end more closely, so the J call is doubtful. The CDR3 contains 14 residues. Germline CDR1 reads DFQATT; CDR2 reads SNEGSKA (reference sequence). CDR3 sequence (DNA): TGCAGTGCTAGTCGAGAGGGGTGGCAAGAGACCCAGTACTTC. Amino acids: CSASREGWQETQYF.

CDR3 region: CASSVAGVLDPGELFF. CDR3 DNA: TGTGCCAGCAGCGTAGCTGGGGTTTTGGATCCCGGGGAGCTGTTTTTT. The chain employs TRBV9 and TRBJ2-2; no definite D call. V lost 0 bases, J lost 6 bases, and 15 bases lay in between. CDR3 length: 16 amino acids. Germline values: CDR1 SGDLS, CDR2 YYNGEE.

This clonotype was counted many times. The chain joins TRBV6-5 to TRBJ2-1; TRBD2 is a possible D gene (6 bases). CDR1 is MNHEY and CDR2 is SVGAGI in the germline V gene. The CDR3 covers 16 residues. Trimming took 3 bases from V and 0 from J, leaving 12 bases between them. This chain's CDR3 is CASSYFGGPSYNEQFF. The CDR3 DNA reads TGTGCCAGCAGTTATTTCGGGGGACCCTCCTACAATGAGCAGTTCTTC.

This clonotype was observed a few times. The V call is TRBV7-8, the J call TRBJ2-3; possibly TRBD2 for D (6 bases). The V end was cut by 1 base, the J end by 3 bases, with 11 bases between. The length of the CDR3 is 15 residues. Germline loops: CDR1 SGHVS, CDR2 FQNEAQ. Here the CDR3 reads CASSLEGSGTDTQYF. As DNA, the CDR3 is TGTGCCAGCAGCTTAGAAGGGAGCGGGACAGATACGCAGTATTTT.

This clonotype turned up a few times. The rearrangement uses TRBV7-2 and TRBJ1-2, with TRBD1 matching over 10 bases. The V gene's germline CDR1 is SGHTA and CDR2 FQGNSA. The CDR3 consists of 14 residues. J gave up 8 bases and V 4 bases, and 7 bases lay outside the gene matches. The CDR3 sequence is CASSSSGTGEGYTF. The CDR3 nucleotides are TGTGCCAGCAGCTCTTCGGGGACAGGGGAAGGCTACACCTTC.

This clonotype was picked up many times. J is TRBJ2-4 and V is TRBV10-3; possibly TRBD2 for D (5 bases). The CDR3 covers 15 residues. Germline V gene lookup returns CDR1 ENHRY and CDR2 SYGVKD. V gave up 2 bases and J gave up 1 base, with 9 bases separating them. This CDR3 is CAISEEGRAKNIQYF. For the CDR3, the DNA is TGTGCCATCAGTGAGGAGGGCAGGGCCAAAAACATTCAGTACTTC.

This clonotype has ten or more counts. DNA of the CDR3: TGCGCCAGCAGCCAAGAGGGGGCTGCCTACGAGCAGTACTTC. This sequence encodes CASSQEGAAYEQYF. The chain employs TRBV4-3 and TRBJ2-7, with a tentative D call TRBD1 (6 bases). Looked up from germline, CDR1 is LGHNA and CDR2 is YSLEER. This CDR3 has 14 residues. Trimming removed 0 bases from V and 2 bases from J, with 8 bases in between.

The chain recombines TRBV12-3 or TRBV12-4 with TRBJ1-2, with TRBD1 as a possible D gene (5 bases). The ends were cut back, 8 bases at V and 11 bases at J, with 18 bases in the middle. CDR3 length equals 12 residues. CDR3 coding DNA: TGTGCCAGCTCATACGAGACAGCCTTTTACACCTTC. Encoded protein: CASSYETAFYTF.

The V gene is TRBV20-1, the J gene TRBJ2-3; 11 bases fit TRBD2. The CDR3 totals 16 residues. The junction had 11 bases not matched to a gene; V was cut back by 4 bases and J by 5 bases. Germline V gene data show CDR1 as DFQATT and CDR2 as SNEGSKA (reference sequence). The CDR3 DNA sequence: TGCAGTGCTAAGCCGGGACTAGCGGTAGGAGGAGATACGCAGTATTTT. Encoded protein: CSAKPGLAVGGDTQYF.